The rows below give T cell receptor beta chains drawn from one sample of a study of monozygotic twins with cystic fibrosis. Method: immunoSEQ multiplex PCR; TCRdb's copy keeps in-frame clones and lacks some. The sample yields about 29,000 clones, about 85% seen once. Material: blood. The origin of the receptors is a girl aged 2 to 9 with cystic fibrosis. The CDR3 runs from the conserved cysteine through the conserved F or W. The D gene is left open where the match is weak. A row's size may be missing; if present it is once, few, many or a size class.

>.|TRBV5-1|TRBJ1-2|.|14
TGCGCCAGCAGCTTGGGAGACGGAAACTATGGCTACACCTTC
CASSLGDGNYGYTF
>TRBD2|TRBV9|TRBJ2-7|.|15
TGTGCCAGCAGCTCTGTAGCGGGAGTTGCCTACGAGCAGTACTTC
CASSSVAGVAYEQYF
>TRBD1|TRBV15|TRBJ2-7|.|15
TGTGCCACCAGCAGGATGGGACAGGGACCCCACGAGCAGTACTTC
CATSRMGQGPHEQYF
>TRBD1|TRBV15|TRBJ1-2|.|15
TGTGCCACCAGCAGAGATTTGCGCAGGGGGGATGGCTACACCTTC
CATSRDLRRGDGYTF
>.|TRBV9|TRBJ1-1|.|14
TGTGCCAGCAGCGCGAGGGGTTCGAACACTGAAGCTTTCTTT
CASSARGSNTEAFF
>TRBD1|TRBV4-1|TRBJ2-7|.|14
TGCGCCAGCAGCCCGGGACAGGGGACTTCCGAGCAGTACTTC
CASSPGQGTSEQYF
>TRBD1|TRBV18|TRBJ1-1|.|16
TGTGCCAGCTCGATAGGGACAGGGTCTCTGAACACTGAAGCTTTCTTT
CASSIGTGSLNTEAFF
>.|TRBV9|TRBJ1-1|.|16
TGTGCCAGCAGCGTAGGGGCAGGGGCTACGAACACTGAAGCTTTCTTT
CASSVGAGATNTEAFF
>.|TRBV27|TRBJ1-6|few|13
TGTGCCAGCAGCTATGACAGTCGTTCACCCCTCCACTTT
CASSYDSRSPLHF
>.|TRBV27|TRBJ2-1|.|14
TGTGCCAGCAGTTTATCGTTGGGGGCGCGGGAGCAGTTCTTC
CASSLSLGAREQFF
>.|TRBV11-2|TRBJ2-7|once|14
TGTGCCAGCAGCTTAGATCTGGGCCCCTACGAGCAGTACTTC
CASSLDLGPYEQYF
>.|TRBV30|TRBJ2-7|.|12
TGTGCCTGGAGTGTACAGGGATTCGAGCAGTACTTC
CAWSVQGFEQYF
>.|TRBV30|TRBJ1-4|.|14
TGTGCCTGGACCAAGGGGGTCATTAATGAAAAACTGTTTTTT
CAWTKGVINEKLFF
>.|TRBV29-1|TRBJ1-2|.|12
TGCAGCGTTGAAGATAACCTCTATGGCTACACCTTC
CSVEDNLYGYTF
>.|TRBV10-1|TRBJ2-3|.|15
TGCGCCAGCAGTGAAATTACTTCTAGCACAGATACGCAGTATTTT
CASSEITSSTDTQYF
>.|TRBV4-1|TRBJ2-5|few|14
TGCGCCAGCAGCCAAGATGGCGGCGGTCAGACCCAGTACTTC
CASSQDGGGQTQYF
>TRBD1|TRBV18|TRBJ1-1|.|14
TGTGCCAGCTCACCGAGGGACAGGAACACTGAAGCTTTCTTT
CASSPRDRNTEAFF
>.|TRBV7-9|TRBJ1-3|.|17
TGTGCCAGCTCCGGTACCGGGAACCCCATCTCTGGAAACACCATATATTTT
CASSGTGNPISGNTIYF
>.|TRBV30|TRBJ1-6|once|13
TGTGCCTGCCATAGCTCCTATAATTCACCCCTCCACTTT
CACHSSYNSPLHF
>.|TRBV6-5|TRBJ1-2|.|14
TGTGCCAGCAGCCAGGCCCCCCGGACCTATGGCTACACCTTC
CASSQAPRTYGYTF
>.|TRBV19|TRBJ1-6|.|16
TGTGCCAGCGCCGCAAAGGGGATCGGCTATAATTCACCCCTCCACTTT
CASAAKGIGYNSPLHF
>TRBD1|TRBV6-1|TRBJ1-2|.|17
TGTGCCAGCAGTGGAGTTCTGAGGAGGACAGGGCAAAATGGCTACACCTTC
CASSGVLRRTGQNGYTF
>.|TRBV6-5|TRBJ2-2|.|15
TGTGCCAGCAGTTCCCGGGACTTAAACACCGGGGAGCTGTTTTTT
CASSSRDLNTGELFF
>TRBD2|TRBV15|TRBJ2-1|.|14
TGTGCCACCAGCAGCGGACTAGCAAATCGTGAGCAGTTCTTC
CATSSGLANREQFF
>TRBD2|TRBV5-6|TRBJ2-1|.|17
TGTGCCAGCAGCTTCTTGACTAGCGGGAGTACGTCCGGTGAGCAGTTCTTC
CASSFLTSGSTSGEQFF